This T cell receptor (beta chain) emerged from a study of cytomegalovirus exposure and HLA in healthy donors. 60 Vbeta and 13 Jbeta primers were used in PCR. Sequencing used immunoSEQ multiplex PCR; TCRdb keeps in-frame clones, though not all of them. The data show approximately 170,000 clones, with about 85% seen just once and around 2.6% held by the top ten. With 1 base removed from V and 1 base from J, the gap between germline ends came to 11 bases. The CDR3 runs to 15 residues. The germline gives CDR1 SGHRS, CDR2 YFSETQ. The TCR comes from a man aged 25 to 40 in good health and CMV-seropositive. V is TRBV5-1 and J is TRBJ1-1, with D possibly TRBD1 on 6 matching bases. The material sequenced was PBMCs. The CDR3 protein is CASSLFSGANTEAFF. For the CDR3, the DNA is TGCGCCAGCAGCTTGTTTTCAGGGGCGAACACTGAAGCTTTCTTT.